This T cell receptor beta chain was captured in a study of blood T cell repertoires in COVID-19 (TCRdb year 2020). For the wider study: Collaborator samples came from the United States, Italy and Spain and covered acute and convalescent phases of COVID-19. The prospective study material was composed of cDNA or gDNA derived from T cells, B-cell-depleted T cells, or PBMCs. Deeply sampled blood TCRbeta repertoires from subjects exposed to, actively infected with, or recovered from COVID-19 were included in the dataset. A freely available public database, intended as a resource for researchers studying the immune response to SARS-CoV-2, is where the repertoires were released. Samples came from the ongoing ImmuneRACE study (first 160 participants) plus 1,254 subjects from 6 global collaborators. Nearly every sample came with metadata listing a de-identified subject ID, COVID-19 status, age in years and sex. Where available, HLA class I and class II types were taken from metadata supplied by the sample provider and were not determined by assay-based typing. Points the paper makes about the study in general: The amount of clinical and demographic metadata varied by source and participant and was provided uncurated.

TCRbeta CDR3 regions were amplified from genomic DNA using the immunoSEQ Assay, a bias-controlled multiplex PCR. As for how the authors treated the data: The number of nucleated cells in each sample was estimated from the amplification of reference gene primers within the assay. To quantify the absolute abundance of each unique TCRbeta CDR3 rearrangement, sequence reads were collapsed and filtered. For each sample, productive Simpson clonality was calculated by taking the square root of Simpson's diversity index across productive rearrangements. Drawn from immuneACCESS, this table holds only the in-frame rearrangements with V and J called that TCRdb kept. Clones are partly lost; checked studies trace under half to an unresolved V gene and leave the rest unexplained. V and J calls and clone size come straight from that table; D and trimming were deduced from the DNA. The sample contains 25,000 to 35,000 clones, around 88% of them found a single time. The ten top clones hold approximately 24% of the sample.

Comment on this clone: Its specific antigen is unknown. Base qualities are not at hand, and no much larger clone is one base apart.

CDR1 SNHLY and CDR2 FYNNEI were looked up in the germline V gene. V and J are trimmed by 6 bases and 3 bases, and the gene matches miss 5 bases of the junction. The CDR3 contains 14 residues, cysteine and phenylalanine counted. Solely the CDR3 DNA is kept, with 42 bases framed from the first base. Whole blood was collected in K2EDTA tubes by collaborating institutions according to the institutions' own protocols. For TCRbeta analysis, collaborators shipped samples in one of three forms: frozen whole blood, isolated PBMCs, or DNA extracted from either of those sample types. The TCR was taken from a human donor in a cohort sampled during active COVID-19. Sequencing was carried out using peripheral blood. The rearrangement combines TRBV2 with TRBJ2-3; TRBD2 aligns with 8 central bases. Here is the DNA: TGTGCCAGCAGCCTCGGGACTAGAACAGATACGCAGTATTTT. Translation gives CASSLGTRTDTQYF.